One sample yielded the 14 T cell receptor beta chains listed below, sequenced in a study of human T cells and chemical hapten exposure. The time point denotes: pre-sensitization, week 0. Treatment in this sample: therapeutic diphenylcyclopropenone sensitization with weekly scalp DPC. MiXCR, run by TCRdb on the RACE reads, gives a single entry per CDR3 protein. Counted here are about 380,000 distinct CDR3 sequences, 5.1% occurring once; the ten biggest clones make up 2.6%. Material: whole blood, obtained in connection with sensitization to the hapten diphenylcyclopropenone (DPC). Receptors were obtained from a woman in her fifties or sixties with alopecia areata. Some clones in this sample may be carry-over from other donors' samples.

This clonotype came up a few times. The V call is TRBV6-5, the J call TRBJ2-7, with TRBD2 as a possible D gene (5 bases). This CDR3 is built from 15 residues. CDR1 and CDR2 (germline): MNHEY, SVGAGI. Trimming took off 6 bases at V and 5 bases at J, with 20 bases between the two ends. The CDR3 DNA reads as TGTGCCAGCAGCCCCTCGGGATCTAGGAGGAACGAGCAGTACTTC. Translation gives CASSPSGSRRNEQYF.

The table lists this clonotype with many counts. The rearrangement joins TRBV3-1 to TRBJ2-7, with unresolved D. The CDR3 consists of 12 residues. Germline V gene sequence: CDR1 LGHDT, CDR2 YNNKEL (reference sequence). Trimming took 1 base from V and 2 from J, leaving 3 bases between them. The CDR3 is CASSQVTYEQYF. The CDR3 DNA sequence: TGTGCCAGCAGCCAAGTGACCTACGAGCAGTACTTC.

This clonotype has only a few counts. This CDR3 reads CAWSGLGLEAFF. CDR3 nucleotide sequence: TGTGCCTGGAGTGGCCTGGGTCTTGAAGCTTTCTTT. The chain uses TRBV30 and TRBJ1-1; no definite D call. The CDR3 is 12 residues long. Trimming took off 1 base at V and 7 bases at J, with 10 bases between the two ends. The germline CDR1 and CDR2 sequences are GTSNPN and SVGIG (reference sequence).

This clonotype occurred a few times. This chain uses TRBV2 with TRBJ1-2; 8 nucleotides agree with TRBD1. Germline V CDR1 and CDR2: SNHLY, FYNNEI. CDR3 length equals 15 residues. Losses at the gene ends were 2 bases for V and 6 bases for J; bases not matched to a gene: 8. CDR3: CASSESRGRIDGYTF. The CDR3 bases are TGTGCCAGCAGTGAAAGCAGGGGGCGTATTGATGGCTACACCTTC.

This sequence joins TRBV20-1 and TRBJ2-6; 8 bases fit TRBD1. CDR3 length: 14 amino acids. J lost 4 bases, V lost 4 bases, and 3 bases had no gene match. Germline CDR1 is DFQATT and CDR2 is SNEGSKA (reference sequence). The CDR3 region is CSAKDRAGANVLTF. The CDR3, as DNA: TGCAGTGCTAAGGACAGGGCCGGGGCCAACGTCCTGACTTTC.

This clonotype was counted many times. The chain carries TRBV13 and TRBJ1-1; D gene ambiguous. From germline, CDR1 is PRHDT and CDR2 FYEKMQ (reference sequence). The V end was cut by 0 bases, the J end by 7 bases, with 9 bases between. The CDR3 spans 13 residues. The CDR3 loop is CASSLGRVGEAFF. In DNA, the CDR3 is TGTGCCAGCAGCTTAGGACGGGTAGGTGAAGCTTTCTTT.

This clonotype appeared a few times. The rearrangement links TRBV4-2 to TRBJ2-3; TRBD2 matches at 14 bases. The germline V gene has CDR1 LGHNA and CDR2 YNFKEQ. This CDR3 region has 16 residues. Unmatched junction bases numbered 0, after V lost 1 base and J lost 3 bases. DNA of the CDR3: TGTGCCAGCAGCCAAGGGACTAGCGGGGGGACAGATACGCAGTATTTT. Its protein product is CASSQGTSGGTDTQYF.

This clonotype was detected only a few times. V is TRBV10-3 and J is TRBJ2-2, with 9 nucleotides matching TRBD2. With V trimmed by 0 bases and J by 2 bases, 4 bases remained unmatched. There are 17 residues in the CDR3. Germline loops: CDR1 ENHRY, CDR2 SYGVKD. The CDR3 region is CAISESIAGANTGELFF. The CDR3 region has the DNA TGTGCCATCAGTGAGTCGATAGCGGGGGCCAACACCGGGGAGCTGTTTTTT.

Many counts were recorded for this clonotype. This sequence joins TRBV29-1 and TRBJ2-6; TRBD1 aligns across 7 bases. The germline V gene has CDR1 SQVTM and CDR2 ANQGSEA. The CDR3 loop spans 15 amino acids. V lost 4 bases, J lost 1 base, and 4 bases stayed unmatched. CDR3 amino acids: CSVGDRVSGANVLTF. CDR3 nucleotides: TGCAGCGTTGGAGACAGGGTATCTGGGGCCAACGTCCTGACTTTC.

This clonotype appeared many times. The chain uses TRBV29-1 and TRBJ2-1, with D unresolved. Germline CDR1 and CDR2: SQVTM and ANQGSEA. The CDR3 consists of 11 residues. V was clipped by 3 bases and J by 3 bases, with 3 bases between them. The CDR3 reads CSVEIYNEQFF. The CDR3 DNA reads TGCAGCGTTGAGATCTACAATGAGCAGTTCTTC.

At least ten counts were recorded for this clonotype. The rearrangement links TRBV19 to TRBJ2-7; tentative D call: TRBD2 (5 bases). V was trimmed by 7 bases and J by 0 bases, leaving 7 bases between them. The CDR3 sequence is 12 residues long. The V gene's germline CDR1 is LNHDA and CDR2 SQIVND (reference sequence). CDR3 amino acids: CASTGDSYEQYF. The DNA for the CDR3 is TGTGCCAGTACCGGGGACTCCTACGAGCAGTACTTC.

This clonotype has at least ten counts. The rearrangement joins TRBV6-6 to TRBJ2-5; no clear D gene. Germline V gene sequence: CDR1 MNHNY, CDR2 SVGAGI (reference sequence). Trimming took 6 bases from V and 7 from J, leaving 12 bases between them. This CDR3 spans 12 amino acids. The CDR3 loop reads CASSPVPGTQYF. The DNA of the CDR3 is TGTGCCAGCAGCCCGGTCCCGGGGACCCAGTACTTC.

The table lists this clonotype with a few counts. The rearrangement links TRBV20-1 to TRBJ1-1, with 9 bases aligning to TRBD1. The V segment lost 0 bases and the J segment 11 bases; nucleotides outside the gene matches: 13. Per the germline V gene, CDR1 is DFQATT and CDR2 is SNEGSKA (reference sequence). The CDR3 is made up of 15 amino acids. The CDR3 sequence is CSARDLQGARGEAFF. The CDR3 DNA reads TGCAGTGCTAGAGACCTACAGGGGGCGCGCGGAGAGGCTTTCTTT.

CDR3 loop: CASSEAYGGTGELFF. The CDR3 coding sequence is TGTGCCAGCAGTGAAGCGTACGGGGGCACCGGGGAGCTGTTTTTT. This chain uses TRBV2 with TRBJ2-2, with D maybe TRBD2 (6 bases). CDR1 SNHLY and CDR2 FYNNEI come from the germline V gene. This CDR3 contains 15 residues. The V gene lost 0 bases and the J gene lost 4 bases, with 9 bases spanning the gap.